The clone carrying this T cell receptor (beta chain) was detected ten times or more. These data belong to a study of molecular identifiers for immune sequencing clone quantification. TCRdb itself ran the PCR reads through MiXCR, one entry per CDR3 protein. The sample holds about 640,000 distinct CDR3 sequences, 20% seen once. This CDR3 comprises 15 residues. V was clipped by 6 bases and J by 0 bases, with 12 bases between them. The germline gives CDR1 LNHDA, CDR2 SQIVND (reference sequence). This chain uses TRBV19 with TRBJ1-5; D not certain. The sequenced material came from naive CD8+ T cells from blood, with Jurkat cell RNA spiked in. Subset noted: FACS-sorted CD8+CD4-CCR7+CD45RA+ naive T cells. This clonotype was sampled from a human donor in good health. Some libraries in this study had Jurkat cell RNA spiked in. CDR3: CASRLTDYSNQPQHF. In DNA form, the CDR3 reads TGTGCCAGTAGGTTGACTGATTATAGCAATCAGCCCCAGCATTTT.